The present TCR beta chain was sequenced within a study of T cell responses to AZD1222 COVID-19 vaccine listed by TCRdb under 2021. About the investigation overall: A total of 240 or so trial participants underwent TCR sequencing, of whom roughly 210 had received two doses of AZD1222 and some 25 had received two doses of the MenACWY control vaccine. Trial participants were enrolled by age into subgroups of 18-55, 56-69 and 70-plus years, and around 140, 26 and 57 TCR-sequenced participants, respectively, were included in these subgroups.

With respect to this clone: What antigen it recognizes has not been identified. Per-base qualities were not stored, and no clone one base away is much larger.

The CDR3 regions of human TCRbeta chains were analyzed by immunosequencing. Per the authors' processing: TCRs in the repertoires were compared against a reference library of SARS-CoV-2-specific TCRs that had been generated with the MIRA antigen-specificity platform. Breadth meant the fraction of unique TCRs that were SARS-CoV-2-associated, whereas depth meant the fraction of total T cells that were SARS-CoV-2-associated. Using the MIRA data, every spike-specific TCR was mapped to the spike region that the TCR reacted to and assigned to either a CD4 or a CD8 class. Log10-transformed breadth and depth values were compared by one-way ANOVA with Sidak's multiple comparisons tests. This immuneACCESS table, as held by TCRdb, lists in-frame sequences with V and J called but not all clones. Of the missing ones, under half trace to an unresolved V gene in checked studies; the others have no known cause. That table supplies the V and J calls and clone size; D and trimming were determined from the DNA. The sample profile shows under 200,000 clones; 88% of them were found once. 20% to 30% of the sample belongs to the ten largest clones.

Reading the label with the study, this specimen's time point is: about 28 days (+/-7) after the second vaccine dose. AZD1222 recipients given second doses at about 4 weeks or at about 12 weeks were pooled, since spike-specific TCR depth and breadth were not found to differ between the two schedules. Vaccinee samples came from UK trials COV001 and COV002, including a single-blind randomized controlled phase 2/3 trial of AZD1222 (ChAdOx1 nCoV-19) in healthy adults. For TCRbeta chain sequencing, PBMC samples from trial participants were taken at day 0 and at day 28 after the second dose. V loses 0 bases of germline sequence and J loses 2 bases, and the interval between the two ends is 10 bases. Based on the germline V gene, the CDR1 and CDR2 sequences are MNHEY and SVGAGI. The CDR3 sequence holds 15 residues, the cysteine and phenylalanine included. Only the CDR3 portion is preserved as DNA: 45 bases, with reading frame beginning at the first base.

Results and caveats for the whole study, not just this receptor: Participants were mostly white British and included more females than males, and it was suggested by the authors that clonal diversity may have been underestimated. Because no day 14 peak-response samples were available, repertoires were characterized only after the peak T cell response. Conclusions about previously exposed vaccinees are limited because only six or seven AZD1222 recipients were SARS-CoV-2 seropositive at baseline. In the small 56-69-year group, the increase in depth fell short of significance, most likely because of low power. Epitopes outside the regions mutated in the B.1.351 and B.1.1.7 variants were reportedly recognized by nearly half of the unique spike-specific TCRs. The vaccine-associated CD4 TCRs covered the entire spike protein, and the dominant responses fell in regions 160-218 and 743-854. A significant rise in spike-specific TCR breadth and depth was observed after two AZD1222 doses relative to day 0 and relative to MenACWY recipients.

This sequence uses TRBV6-5 and TRBJ1-1; there is no confident call for the D gene. The sample was peripheral blood, taken 28 days after the second AZD1222 dose. The sequence came from an adult who received the AZD1222 COVID-19 vaccine. The nucleotides are TGTGCCAGCAGTTACTCGACGGAGCGAAACACTGAAGCTTTCTTT. Its amino acids are CASSYSTERNTEAFF.